The rows below give T cell receptor beta chains drawn from one sample of a study of cytomegalovirus exposure and HLA in healthy donors. Clones were sequenced by immunoSEQ multiplex PCR, and TCRdb holds only the in-frame ones, with some missing. The sample shows approximately 120,000 clones, about four fifths of them seen only once. The material sequenced was PBMCs. The receptors shown here come from a man younger than 45 in good health and CMV-seronegative. Both conserved end residues are part of each CDR3. The D gene is left open where the match is weak. The size entry is marked missing in some rows and otherwise reads once, few, many or a size class.

j_call v_call d_call clone_size cdr3_aa cdr3_nt
TRBJ2-5 TRBV5-1 NA NA CASTEQGIQETQYF TGCGCCAGCACTGAACAGGGTATTCAAGAGACCCAGTACTTC
TRBJ2-3 TRBV30 NA NA CAWSDPRRLGISTDTQYF TGTGCCTGGAGTGATCCGCGGAGGTTAGGAATCAGCACAGATACGCAGTATTTT
TRBJ2-5 TRBV30 TRBD2 once CAWSVLGTSSRETQYF TGTGCCTGGAGTGTACTTGGGACTAGCAGCCGAGAGACCCAGTACTTC
TRBJ1-4 TRBV29-1 NA NA CSVAGTSDEKLFF TGCAGCGTCGCCGGGACAAGCGATGAAAAACTGTTTTTT
TRBJ2-7 TRBV6-5 TRBD2 NA CASSAGTSGSYEQYF TGTGCCAGCAGCGCCGGGACTAGCGGTTCCTACGAGCAGTACTTC
TRBJ2-3 TRBV6-1 NA NA CASSDQVGTDTQYF TGTGCCAGCAGTGACCAGGTGGGCACAGATACGCAGTATTTT
TRBJ2-1 TRBV9 NA NA CASSVDRDEQFF TGTGCCAGCAGCGTAGATCGGGATGAGCAGTTCTTC
TRBJ2-1 TRBV7-8 TRBD2 few CASSASRLRGGHEQFF TGTGCCAGCAGCGCTAGTAGGTTGCGGGGGGGGCATGAGCAGTTCTTC
TRBJ2-3 TRBV28 TRBD2 few CASSSPFSSGRLWDTQYF TGTGCCAGCAGTTCCCCTTTTTCGAGCGGGAGATTGTGGGATACGCAGTATTTT
TRBJ1-1 TRBV7-9 NA NA CASSLGQGRLNTEAFF TGTGCCAGCAGCTTAGGGCAGGGGCGGTTGAACACTGAAGCTTTCTTT
TRBJ1-4 TRBV7-9 TRBD1 NA CASSGRQGSNEKLFF TGTGCCAGCAGCGGACGACAGGGTTCTAATGAAAAACTGTTTTTT
TRBJ1-1 TRBV6-6 NA once CASSPLGGNTEAFF TGTGCCAGCAGTCCCCTAGGAGGGAACACTGAAGCTTTCTTT
TRBJ2-7 TRBV6-1 TRBD1 NA CASSRAGQGAYEQYF TGTGCCAGCAGCCGCGCGGGACAGGGGGCGTACGAGCAGTACTTC
TRBJ1-2 TRBV28 NA NA CASSRDGNYGYTF TGTGCCAGCAGCAGAGACGGGAACTATGGCTACACCTTC
TRBJ2-7 TRBV7-2 TRBD2 NA CASSRYSGRGGEQYF TGTGCCAGCAGCCGATATAGCGGGAGGGGGGGCGAGCAGTACTTC
TRBJ2-1 TRBV7-3 NA NA CASSRSIGARPNYNEQFF TGTGCCAGCAGCCGGAGTATTGGGGCCAGGCCTAACTACAATGAGCAGTTCTTC
TRBJ2-2 TRBV6-1 NA NA CASSEAGLLKNTGELFF TGTGCCAGCAGTGAAGCAGGACTACTTAAAAACACCGGGGAGCTGTTTTTT
TRBJ1-5 TRBV7-2 NA NA CASSTRTRSNQPQHF TGTGCCAGCAGCACACGTACTAGAAGCAATCAGCCCCAGCATTTT
TRBJ1-1 TRBV10-3 NA few CAISEKEVLVGRNFGETEAFF TGTGCCATCAGTGAAAAGGAGGTGTTGGTAGGCAGGAACTTTGGGGAGACTGAAGCTTTCTTT
TRBJ1-1 TRBV6-6 TRBD1 NA CASSYLQGGTEAFF TGTGCCAGCAGTTACTTGCAGGGGGGCACTGAAGCTTTCTTT
TRBJ1-1 TRBV10-3 NA NA CAIRPRGEGTEAFF TGTGCCATCAGACCCAGGGGAGAGGGCACTGAAGCTTTCTTT
TRBJ1-5 TRBV15 NA NA CATSRGGGAHNYNSNQPQHF TGTGCCACCAGCAGAGGTGGAGGGGCCCACAACTACAATAGCAATCAGCCCCAGCATTTT
TRBJ2-7 TRBV27 TRBD1 few CASSPPEIRDSAYEQYF TGTGCCAGCAGTCCACCAGAAATCCGGGACAGTGCCTACGAGCAGTACTTC
TRBJ1-6 TRBV9 NA few CASSAKQGDNSPLHF TGTGCCAGCAGCGCCAAACAGGGAGACAATTCACCCCTCCACTTT
TRBJ2-7 TRBV13 NA NA CASSAGRSYEQYF TGTGCCAGCAGTGCGGGACGATCCTACGAGCAGTACTTC
TRBJ2-7 TRBV29-1 TRBD2 NA CSVGLTSAAYEQYF TGCAGCGTTGGTTTGACTAGCGCCGCCTACGAGCAGTACTTC
TRBJ1-5 TRBV27 TRBD1 NA CAGWQGAGDSNQPQHF TGTGCCGGCTGGCAGGGGGCGGGTGATAGCAATCAGCCCCAGCATTTT
TRBJ2-5 TRBV30 NA NA CAWSPGGGGETQYF TGTGCCTGGAGTCCTGGAGGGGGGGGAGAGACCCAGTACTTC
TRBJ1-5 TRBV4-3 TRBD1 NA CASSQGTGGYSNQPQHF TGCGCCAGCAGCCAAGGGACAGGAGGGTATAGCAACCAGCCCCAGCATTTT
TRBJ1-4 TRBV28 TRBD1 NA CASSLSQTGGYEKLFF TGTGCCAGCAGTTTATCCCAGACAGGGGGTTATGAAAAACTGTTTTTT
TRBJ2-3 TRBV30 NA NA CAWRTSLWQYF TGTGCCTGGAGAACTAGTCTATGGCAGTATTTT
TRBJ2-7 TRBV5-1 NA NA CASSLQTDSNYEQYF TGCGCCAGCAGCTTACAGACAGACAGTAACTACGAGCAGTACTTC
TRBJ1-2 TRBV5-1 NA NA CASSYGHSEDYGYTF TGCGCCAGCAGCTACGGGCATTCGGAGGACTATGGCTACACCTTC
TRBJ2-7 TRBV6-5 TRBD2 NA CASSPGLASYEQYF TGTGCCAGCTCACCGGGACTAGCGAGCTACGAGCAGTACTTC
TRBJ1-2 TRBV4-2 NA few CASSQEQGPPARYGYTF TGTGCCAGCAGCCAAGAACAGGGTCCCCCCGCGAGGTATGGCTACACCTTC
TRBJ2-7 TRBV2 TRBD1 NA CASSTRTGGKGEQYF TGTGCCAGCAGTACCCGGACAGGGGGAAAGGGTGAGCAGTACTTC
TRBJ2-2 TRBV7-7 NA NA CASSQTNTPTGELFF TGTGCTAGCAGCCAAACTAATACCCCCACCGGGGAGCTGTTTTTT
TRBJ1-2 TRBV7-8 TRBD1 NA CASSIQPTGPYGYTF TGTGCCAGCAGCATACAACCGACAGGGCCCTATGGCTACACCTTC
TRBJ2-7 TRBV7-8 NA NA CASSLTAAVYEQYF TGTGCCAGCAGCTTAACGGCGGCGGTTTACGAGCAGTACTTC
TRBJ2-1 TRBV11-3 TRBD2 NA CASSLVASGSPRDNEQFF TGTGCCAGCAGCTTAGTAGCCAGCGGGAGTCCTCGCGACAATGAGCAGTTCTTC
TRBJ2-2 TRBV9 NA NA CASSSTGLSAGELFF TGTGCCAGCAGCTCGACAGGCCTCTCCGCCGGGGAGCTGTTTTTT
TRBJ2-5 TRBV7-2 TRBD2 once CASSLPGGETQYF TGTGCCAGCAGCTTACCGGGGGGAGAGACCCAGTACTTC
TRBJ1-1 TRBV28 NA NA CASSLQGVDPTEAFF TGTGCCAGCAGTCTACAGGGAGTGGATCCCACTGAAGCTTTCTTT
TRBJ1-1 TRBV13 TRBD1 NA CASSARDRGLNTEAFF TGTGCCAGCAGCGCCCGGGACAGGGGGCTGAACACTGAAGCTTTCTTT
TRBJ1-1 TRBV18 TRBD1 few CASSPGQENTEAFF TGTGCCAGCTCACCCGGACAGGAGAACACTGAAGCTTTCTTT
TRBJ2-7 TRBV5-1 NA few CASSLTGYEQYF TGCGCCAGCAGCTTGACAGGGTACGAGCAGTACTTC
TRBJ1-2 TRBV30 NA NA CAWDTGRARGGYTF TGTGCCTGGGACACAGGTCGCGCCCGCGGCGGCTACACCTTC